Below are 3 T cell receptor beta chains sequenced from a single sample in a study of T-cell memory formation after mild COVID-19. TCRdb re-called the 5' RACE reads through MiXCR, storing one row per CDR3 protein. This table holds under 550,000 distinct CDR3 sequences, 15% to 20% found once. The sequenced sample consisted of PBMCs or a T cell subset sorted from them (not recorded which). These receptors came from an adult woman who had mild COVID-19 (a few samples of this study predate the infection). Cell type and time point are not known.

V usage is TRBV12-3 or TRBV12-4 and J usage is TRBJ2-1; D is perhaps TRBD1 (6 bases). The CDR3 has 14 residues. Trimming took off 6 bases at V and 3 bases at J, with 12 bases between the two ends. The CDR3 DNA is TGTGCCAGCAGCGACAGGCCTGACTACAATGAGCAGTTCTTC. Protein: CASSDRPDYNEQFF.

This clonotype was recorded many times. This rearrangement joins TRBV20-1 to TRBJ1-1, with a weak D call TRBD1 (6 bases). Per the germline V gene, CDR1 is DFQATT and CDR2 is SNEGSKA (reference sequence). This CDR3 has 15 amino acids. V was cut by 0 bases and J by 1 base, with 12 bases left in between. CDR3 in DNA: TGCAGTGCTAGAGATGCGACCAGGGGGAACACTGAAGCTTTCTTT. Translated, it gives CSARDATRGNTEAFF.

This clonotype was seen more than once but under ten times. The chain employs TRBV10-3 and TRBJ1-2; D possibly corresponds to TRBD1 (5 bases). This CDR3 region has 13 residues. Germline V gene sequence: CDR1 ENHRY, CDR2 SYGVKD. Trimming took off 10 bases at V and 3 bases at J, with 15 bases between the two ends. In DNA, the CDR3 is TGTGCCACCCAAGGGCAGGGACACTATGGCTACACCTTC. Residues: CATQGQGHYGYTF.